The entry below describes one T cell receptor (beta chain). Its antigen is currently unknown. Per the germline V gene, CDR1 is GTSNPN and CDR2 is SVGIG (reference sequence). This CDR3 contains 13 residues. V was trimmed by 1 base and J by 9 bases, leaving 16 bases between them. This sample is drawn from a study of cytomegalovirus exposure and HLA in healthy donors. Across the study: Prior work identified around 110 million unique TCR beta sequences in 150 million to 200 million T cells.

It was with 60 Vbeta and 13 Jbeta primers that the PCR ran. Clones were sequenced by immunoSEQ multiplex PCR, and TCRdb holds only the in-frame ones, with some missing. Here the sample table reports roughly 120,000 clones. Whole-study findings and limits: Highly shared variants forming one cluster were likely a sequencing artifact. Rarity held for most TCR sequences, but there were some public TCRs that occurred in many donors. With later analysis, a missense DCLRE1C variant became linked to TCR beta V- and J-gene trimming.

Sequenced material: PBMCs. This clonotype originated in a man aged 40-55 years in good health and CMV-seronegative. This rearrangement joins TRBV30 to TRBJ2-7; D gene uncertain. The CDR3 DNA is TGTGCCTGGAGTGCAGAACTCGAGTCGGGGCAGTACTTC. Translating gives CAWSAELESGQYF.